The source of this T cell receptor beta chain is a study of blood T cell repertoires in COVID-19. As for the study in general: In each case, the material was cDNA or gDNA derived from T cells, B-cell-depleted T cells, or PBMCs.

Looked up from germline, CDR1 is LGHNA and CDR2 is YNFKEQ. Trimming took off 4 bases at V and 6 bases at J, with 22 bases between the two ends. The CDR3 is made up of 17 amino acids. This table comes from immunoSEQ multiplex PCR, and its TCRdb copy is limited to in-frame clones, with some not included. The table lists 40,000 or so clones, around 79% of them singletons. This TCR was sampled from a man in his 70s with acute or convalescent COVID-19. The V gene is TRBV4-2, the J gene TRBJ1-5; a weak D match, TRBD1 (6 bases). Sequencing was carried out using peripheral blood. The CDR3 reads CASSPRDTAGLTQPQHF. The CDR3 DNA reads as TGTGCCAGCAGCCCCCGGGACACTGCTGGTCTTACTCAGCCCCAGCATTTT.